The rows below give T cell receptor beta chains drawn from one sample of a study of T cell repertoires in cytomegalovirus infection. The antigens these receptors bind are not known. TCRdb independently ran MiXCR on the reads; one entry per CDR3 protein. The table has approximately 1,000,000 distinct CDR3 sequences, around a third seen once; the top ten hold 11% to 15%. Sequencing used cultured CD8+ T cells from PBMCs, obtained from culture after CMV antigen stimulation. The receptors originated from a human donor in good health (CMV status not recorded). Some clones in this sample may be carry-over from other donors' samples. CDR3s include the opening cysteine and the closing phenylalanine or tryptophan. The order of the fields is CDR3 protein, CDR3 DNA, clone size, D gene, J gene, V gene. A D gene is named only where the DNA matches it firmly. For some rows the clone size is stated as once, few or many, or as a class when expanded; others skip it.

CASSSSGGLSDNEQFF,TGTGCCAGCAGTTCCAGCGGGGGCTTGTCCGACAATGAGCAGTTCTTC,-,TRBD2,TRBJ2-1,TRBV6-1
CASSYRGLAGNHYNEQFF,TGTGCCAGCAGTTACAGAGGACTAGCGGGGAACCACTACAATGAGCAGTTCTTC,-,TRBD2,TRBJ2-1,TRBV6-2/TRBV6-3
CASSWNREGNEQFF,TGTGCCAGCAGCTGGAACCGGGAGGGAAATGAGCAGTTCTTC,many,TRBD2,TRBJ2-1,TRBV7-9
CASSSPVSGGPYSTDTQYF,TGTGCCAGCAGCTCTCCGGTTAGCGGGGGCCCCTACAGCACAGATACGCAGTATTTT,many,TRBD2,TRBJ2-3,TRBV7-8
CASSLGHGGDTQYF,TGTGCCAGCAGTTTGGGGCACGGGGGGGATACGCAGTATTTT,few,TRBD2,TRBJ2-3,TRBV12-3/TRBV12-4
CASSYRRRQGNSADLHF,TGTGCCAGCAGTTACCGACGCCGACAGGGTAACTCAGCAGACCTCCACTTT,few,TRBD1,TRBJ1-6,TRBV6-2/TRBV6-3
CASSLHREDYGYTF,TGTGCCAGCAGTTTACACAGGGAGGACTATGGCTACACCTTC,-,-,TRBJ1-2,TRBV27
CASSIDWGPQHF,TGTGCCAGTAGTATAGATTGGGGACCCCAGCATTTT,-,-,TRBJ1-5,TRBV19
CASSSRRGLSHEQYF,TGTGCCAGCAGTTCCCGGAGGGGACTAAGCCACGAGCAGTACTTC,-,TRBD2,TRBJ2-7,TRBV27
CATSRDKGTPNYGYTF,TGTGCCACCAGCAGAGATAAAGGGACCCCCAACTATGGCTACACCTTC,few,-,TRBJ1-2,TRBV15
CASSISSGQNYNEQFF,TGTGCCAGCAGCATTAGTAGTGGACAGAACTACAATGAGCAGTTCTTC,many,-,TRBJ2-1,TRBV7-2
CASIKGQGLNTEAFF,TGTGCCAGCATCAAGGGACAGGGTCTGAACACTGAAGCTTTCTTT,-,TRBD1,TRBJ1-1,TRBV7-8
CASSRDRVKSEAFF,TGTGCCAGCAGCCGGGACAGGGTTAAGTCTGAAGCTTTCTTT,many,TRBD1,TRBJ1-1,TRBV7-2
CASSSSRRGPNNEQFF,TGTGCCAGCAGCTCCTCTCGCAGGGGGCCAAACAATGAGCAGTTCTTC,-,TRBD1,TRBJ2-1,TRBV27
CATSRDGTGSDTEAFF,TGTGCCACCAGCAGAGATGGGACAGGGTCTGACACTGAAGCTTTCTTT,few,TRBD1,TRBJ1-1,TRBV15
CASSLALRGAEAFF,TGTGCCAGCAGTTTAGCGCTCAGGGGGGCTGAAGCTTTCTTT,-,TRBD1,TRBJ1-1,TRBV12-3/TRBV12-4
CTAPASGGRETQYF,TGCACCGCTCCGGCTAGCGGGGGTAGGGAGACCCAGTACTTC,few,TRBD2,TRBJ2-5,TRBV20-1
CASWSGAGQPQHF,TGTGCCAGTTGGTCGGGGGCTGGACAGCCCCAGCATTTT,once,-,TRBJ1-5,TRBV19
CASSPRFRAGGREDTQYF,TGTGCCAGCAGCCCCCGGTTTAGAGCGGGGGGGCGGGAAGATACGCAGTATTTT,many,TRBD2,TRBJ2-3,TRBV7-2
CASSYSPSLTGELFF,TGTGCCAGCAGTTACTCCCCCTCACTGACCGGGGAGCTGTTTTTT,-,-,TRBJ2-2,TRBV6-5
CASRSEGREGQPQHF,TGTGCCAGCAGGTCCGAAGGTAGGGAAGGACAGCCCCAGCATTTT,-,-,TRBJ1-5,TRBV6-5
CASSSRLLDTQYF,TGTGCTAGCAGCTCCCGACTGCTAGATACGCAGTATTTT,few,-,TRBJ2-3,TRBV7-6
CASSGNRQAPSYNEQFF,TGTGCCAGCAGCGGGAACCGACAGGCGCCATCCTACAATGAGCAGTTCTTC,many,-,TRBJ2-1,TRBV7-8
CASSSRSGGVDNEQFF,TGTGCCAGCAGCTCACGTAGCGGGGGGGTTGACAATGAGCAGTTCTTC,-,TRBD2,TRBJ2-1,TRBV11-2
CASGSLLNSPNYGYTF,TGTGCTAGTGGTTCCCTTTTGAATAGCCCTAACTATGGCTACACCTTC,few,-,TRBJ1-2,TRBV12-5
CASSPGQDNEQFF,TGTGCCAGCAGCCCAGGACAGGACAATGAGCAGTTCTTC,once,TRBD1,TRBJ2-1,TRBV27
CASSVVEAPYYGYTF,TGTGCCAGCAGCGTTGTGGAAGCCCCTTACTATGGCTACACCTTC,few,-,TRBJ1-2,TRBV9
CASSLQRGGEPQHF,TGTGCCAGCAGTCTTCAGAGAGGGGGGGAGCCCCAGCATTTT,-,-,TRBJ1-5,TRBV6-1
CASSIRLKGTEAFF,TGTGCCAGCAGCATTCGGCTCAAGGGCACTGAAGCTTTCTTT,many,-,TRBJ1-1,TRBV7-8
CASSSTGLGYEQYF,TGTGCCAGCAGTTCAACAGGGTTAGGGTACGAGCAGTACTTC,many,-,TRBJ2-7,TRBV7-9
CASSLDRGPEAFF,TGTGCCAGCAGCTTAGACAGGGGCCCTGAAGCTTTCTTT,many,TRBD1,TRBJ1-1,TRBV7-6
CASSLARWPQHF,TGTGCCAGCAGTTTAGCCAGGTGGCCCCAGCATTTT,-,-,TRBJ1-5,TRBV12-3/TRBV12-4
CASSLLGLAAINEQFF,TGTGCCAGCAGCCTCCTGGGTCTAGCCGCTATCAATGAGCAGTTCTTC,few,-,TRBJ2-1,TRBV6-2/TRBV6-3
CASSFSGGYTF,TGTGCCAGCAGTTTTTCCGGTGGCTACACCTTC,many,-,TRBJ1-2,TRBV12-3/TRBV12-4
CSARRRVKNTEAFF,TGCAGTGCTAGACGACGGGTTAAGAACACTGAAGCTTTCTTT,many,-,TRBJ1-1,TRBV20-1
CASSWIGQNTEAFF,TGTGCCAGCAGTTGGATAGGGCAAAACACTGAAGCTTTCTTT,few,-,TRBJ1-1,TRBV28
CASSPGQENYTF,TGTGCCAGCAGCCCGGGACAGGAGAACTACACCTTC,few,TRBD1,TRBJ1-2,TRBV11-2
CASSFLFGTGNTEAFF,TGTGCCAGCAGTTTTCTATTTGGGACAGGGAACACTGAAGCTTTCTTT,-,TRBD1,TRBJ1-1,TRBV28
CASSPSLALQETQYF,TGTGCCAGCAGCCCGTCACTAGCGCTCCAAGAGACCCAGTACTTC,few,TRBD2,TRBJ2-5,TRBV7-9
CASRKIAATGDYEQYF,TGTGCCAGCAGAAAGATAGCGGCGACGGGAGATTACGAGCAGTACTTC,-,-,TRBJ2-7,TRBV12-3/TRBV12-4
CASSQPGLRKAFF,TGTGCCAGCAGCCAACCCGGGCTCCGGAAAGCTTTCTTT,-,-,TRBJ1-1,TRBV14
CASSFTNSAGANEQFF,TGTGCCAGCAGCTTCACCAACAGCGCCGGGGCTAATGAGCAGTTCTTC,-,-,TRBJ2-1,TRBV7-6
CASQRQGRSYNSPLHF,TGTGCCAGTCAAAGGCAGGGGCGTTCCTATAATTCACCCCTCCACTTT,-,-,TRBJ1-6,TRBV6-1
CASSLLGGYDRLFF,TGTGCCAGCAGCCTACTTGGAGGATACGATAGGCTGTTTTTT,-,-,TRBJ1-4,TRBV27
CASSYSSQYPYEQYF,TGTGCCAGCAGTTACTCTTCGCAGTATCCCTACGAGCAGTACTTC,-,-,TRBJ2-7,TRBV6-5
CASSFGQGARETQYF,TGTGCCAGCAGCTTCGGACAGGGGGCTAGAGAGACCCAGTACTTC,many,TRBD1,TRBJ2-5,TRBV7-9
CASSQGSNQPQHF,TGTGCCAGCAGCCAGGGGAGCAATCAGCCCCAGCATTTT,many,-,TRBJ1-5,TRBV4-1
CASSSVGRANQPQHF,TGTGCCAGCAGTTCGGTCGGCAGGGCGAATCAGCCCCAGCATTTT,-,-,TRBJ1-5,TRBV28
CASSSGPSGANVLTF,TGTGCCAGCAGTTCGGGCCCCTCTGGGGCCAACGTCCTGACTTTC,-,-,TRBJ2-6,TRBV6-6
CASSIKGKGTEAFF,TGTGCCAGCAGTATCAAGGGGAAAGGGACTGAAGCTTTCTTT,-,-,TRBJ1-1,TRBV28